Each of the 5 T cell receptor beta chains below was sequenced from the same sample in a study of naive and memory T cell subsets. Study-level results: Naive repertoires, especially CD8, held a few larger clonotypes, possibly memory cells re-expressing CD45RA.

The antigens for these receptors are not known. The beta constant-region primer was an equimolar mix of two oligonucleotides covering TRBC1 and TRBC2. The ligated cDNA underwent four PCR rounds using SP2 and nested alpha and beta constant-region primers. TCRdb passed the UMI-ligation and nested PCR reads through MiXCR, listing each CDR3 protein once. The data contain some 110,000 distinct CDR3 sequences, roughly 15% of them seen just once; the ten biggest clones take up 2.5% to 3%. Input material: naive CD8+ T cells from blood. These receptor sequences come from a human donor in good health.

The V call is TRBV2, the J call TRBJ2-5; 7 bases line up with TRBD2. After removal of 3 bases from V and 5 bases from J, the junction contained 9 bases not matched to a gene. CDR3 length equals 15 residues. Germline CDR1 reads SNHLY; CDR2 reads FYNNEI. CDR3 sequence (DNA): TGTGCCAGCAGTGAGGGGGGGAAATCGGATGAGACCCAGTACTTC. Amino acid sequence: CASSEGGKSDETQYF.

This clonotype came up a few times. The gene calls are TRBV19 and TRBJ1-5; the D is unclear. The CDR3 is 14 amino acids. Per the germline V gene, CDR1 is LNHDA and CDR2 is SQIVND (reference sequence). The ends were cut back, 1 base at V and 3 bases at J, with 7 bases in the middle. The CDR3, as DNA: TGTGCCAGTAGTATAGGCGGACCCAATCAGCCCCAGCATTTT. The encoded protein is CASSIGGPNQPQHF.

This clonotype turned up a few times. The rearrangement links TRBV10-3 to TRBJ2-1, with D possibly TRBD2 on 7 matching bases. The CDR3 contains 15 residues. CDR1 and CDR2 from the germline V gene are ENHRY and SYGVKD. V was pared by 3 bases and J by 6 bases, with 15 bases between. CDR3 protein: CAISEGGVHSNEQFF. The CDR3 nucleotides read TGTGCCATCAGTGAAGGGGGGGTACACAGCAATGAGCAGTTCTTC.

Here the CDR3 reads CASSAGWSPLHF. The DNA for the CDR3 is TGTGCCAGCAGCGCCGGTTGGTCACCCCTCCACTTT. This chain uses TRBV7-2 with TRBJ1-6; D call uncertain. CDR1 is SGHTA and CDR2 is FQGNSA in the germline V gene. The ends were cut back, 5 bases at V and 10 bases at J, with 9 bases in the middle. The CDR3 is 12 amino acids.

This clonotype appeared a few times. The rearrangement joins TRBV7-6 to TRBJ2-1; D possibly corresponds to TRBD2 (5 bases). The CDR3 spans 16 residues. Trimming left V 3 bases short and J 6 bases short, with 18 bases between. Germline CDR1 and CDR2: SGHVS and FNYEAQ. The CDR3 region is CASSFTPSLAPNEQFF. CDR3 nucleotides: TGTGCCAGCAGCTTTACCCCCTCCCTAGCTCCCAATGAGCAGTTCTTC.